The 11 T cell receptor beta chains below come from one sample, sequenced in a study of Tregs in tolerant kidney transplant recipients. Sequenced by immunoSEQ multiplex PCR; TCRdb stores in-frame clones only, minus some. This table holds about 120,000 clones, 85% to 95% found once. Sequenced: CD4+ T cells from blood. Receptor source: a human donor in good health.

The chain links TRBV6-1 to TRBJ1-1, with 10 bases identical to TRBD1. The junction had 4 bases not matched to a gene; V was cut back by 5 bases and J by 1 base. The germline V gene has CDR1 MNHNS and CDR2 SASEGT. This CDR3 region has 15 residues. The CDR3 DNA is TGTGCCAGCAGTAAACGGACAGGGGGGAACACTGAAGCTTTCTTT. Translation gives CASSKRTGGNTEAFF.

The chain links TRBV9 to TRBJ2-7, with 7 bases matching TRBD1. CDR1 and CDR2 (germline): SGDLS, YYNGEE. This CDR3 is built from 13 residues. J gave up 5 bases and V 4 bases, and 6 bases lay outside the gene matches. The chain's CDR3 is CASSPTGDHEQYF. The CDR3 DNA sequence: TGTGCCAGCAGCCCAACAGGGGACCACGAGCAGTACTTC.

The chain employs TRBV25-1 and TRBJ2-3, with 10 bases lining up with TRBD1. Germline lookup yields CDR1 MGHDK and CDR2 SYGVNS. This CDR3 has 16 residues. J was trimmed by 3 bases and V by 3 bases; bases with no gene match: 6. The CDR3 spells CASSETGGVWTDTQYF. Here the CDR3 DNA reads TGTGCCAGCAGTGAGACAGGGGGCGTGTGGACAGATACGCAGTATTTT.

This clone occurred once. The chain uses TRBV7-9 and TRBJ2-2; 7 nucleotides match TRBD2. V was pared by 5 bases and J by 0 bases, with 9 bases of the junction left unmatched. This CDR3 is 17 amino acids long. Germline CDR1 is SEHNR and CDR2 is FQNEAQ (reference sequence). DNA of the CDR3: TGTGCCAGCAGCCCTCGTCGCGGGAGCGCGAACACCGGGGAGCTGTTTTTT. It encodes CASSPRRGSANTGELFF.

The CDR3 loop reads CASSLASGVSYNEQFF. DNA for the CDR3: TGTGCCAGCAGCTTGGCCAGCGGCGTTTCCTACAATGAGCAGTTCTTC. V gene TRBV5-4 combines with J gene TRBJ2-1; D is perhaps TRBD2 (5 bases). This CDR3 has 16 amino acids. With 0 bases removed from V and 1 base from J, the gap between germline ends came to 11 bases. The V gene's germline CDR1 is SGHNT and CDR2 YYREEE (reference sequence).

The rearrangement joins TRBV27 to TRBJ1-6; D remains unclear. The CDR3 spans 14 residues. Germline V gene lookup returns CDR1 MNHEY and CDR2 SMNVEV (reference sequence). The V and J ends lost 0 bases and 10 bases respectively, with 10 bases between them. CDR3 residues: CASSLSRVRSPLHF. For the CDR3, the DNA is TGTGCCAGCAGTTTATCACGGGTCAGGTCACCCCTCCACTTT.

The chain carries TRBV29-1 and TRBJ2-1, with D perhaps matching TRBD2 (6 bases). Deletions cut 0 bases from V and 7 bases from J, with 19 bases between. CDR1 and CDR2 from the germline V gene are SQVTM and ANQGSEA. The CDR3 has 16 residues. DNA of the CDR3: TGCAGCGTTGAAGATTGGTCCAGCGGGTCGGGGAATGAGCAGTTCTTC. Residues: CSVEDWSSGSGNEQFF.

The count of this clone is one. The gene calls are TRBV18 and TRBJ1-2, with TRBD1 matching over 7 bases. Germline V gene data show CDR1 as KGHSH and CDR2 as LQKENI. This CDR3 is built from 15 residues. After removal of 4 bases from V and 6 bases from J, the junction contained 11 bases not matched to a gene. CDR3 DNA sequence: TGTGCCAGCTCACAGATCCAAGACAGGGTTGATGGCTACACCTTC. Its protein is CASSQIQDRVDGYTF.

This chain joins TRBV5-3 and TRBJ2-1; D is uncertain. Being an ORF, TRBV5-3 has a function that is uncertain. The CDR3 is 9 amino acids. Trimming pared 3 bases from V and 12 bases from J, leaving 4 bases between. The CDR3: CARSSRQFF. CDR3 in DNA: TGTGCCAGAAGCTCCCGGCAGTTCTTC.

The chain couples TRBV18 to TRBJ2-7, with D possibly TRBD2 on 6 matching bases. The CDR3 loop spans 16 amino acids. Germline V gene lookup returns CDR1 KGHSH and CDR2 LQKENI. Trimming took 3 bases from V and 0 from J, leaving 15 bases between them. The CDR3 region is CASSPRRALNSYEQYF. CDR3 bases: TGTGCCAGCTCACCCCGGAGGGCCCTAAACTCCTACGAGCAGTACTTC.

The chain has TRBV9 and TRBJ2-5; 9 bases match TRBD2. The junction had 16 bases not matched to a gene; V was cut back by 3 bases and J by 4 bases. Germline V gene data show CDR1 as SGDLS and CDR2 as YYNGEE. The CDR3 runs to 18 residues. The CDR3 DNA is TGTGCCAGCAGCGCGGTCTCCCCTAGCGGGGACCAAGCAGAGACCCAGTACTTC. Its protein product is CASSAVSPSGDQAETQYF.